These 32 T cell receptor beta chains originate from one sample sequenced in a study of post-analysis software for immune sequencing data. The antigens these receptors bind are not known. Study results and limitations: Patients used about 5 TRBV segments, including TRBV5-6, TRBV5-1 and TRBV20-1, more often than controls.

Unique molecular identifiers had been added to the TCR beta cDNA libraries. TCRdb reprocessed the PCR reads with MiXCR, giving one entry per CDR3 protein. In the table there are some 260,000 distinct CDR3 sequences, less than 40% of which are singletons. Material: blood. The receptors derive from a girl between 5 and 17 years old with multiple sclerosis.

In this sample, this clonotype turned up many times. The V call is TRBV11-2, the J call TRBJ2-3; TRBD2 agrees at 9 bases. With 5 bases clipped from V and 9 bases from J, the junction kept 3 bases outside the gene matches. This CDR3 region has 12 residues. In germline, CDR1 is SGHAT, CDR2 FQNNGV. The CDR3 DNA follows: TGTGCCAGCAGCGGAAGCGGGGGGACGCAGTATTTT. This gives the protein CASSGSGGTQYF. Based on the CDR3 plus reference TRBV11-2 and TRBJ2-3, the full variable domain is EAGVAQSPRYKIIEKRQSVAFWCNPISGHATLYWYQQILGQGPKLLIQFQNNGVVDDSQLPKDRFSAERLKGVDSTLKIQPAKLEDSAVYLCASSGSGGTQYFGPGTRLTVL.

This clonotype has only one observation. CDR3 protein: CASSTGTSGSYQETQYF. DNA for the CDR3: TGTGCCAGCAGTACCGGGACTAGCGGGAGTTACCAAGAGACCCAGTACTTC. V is TRBV6-2 or TRBV6-3 and J is TRBJ2-5; 14 bases match TRBD2. The CDR3 covers 17 residues. The J segment lost 0 bases and the V segment lost 5 bases, leaving 5 bases of the junction unmatched. Germline lookup yields CDR1 MNHEY and CDR2 SVGEGT.

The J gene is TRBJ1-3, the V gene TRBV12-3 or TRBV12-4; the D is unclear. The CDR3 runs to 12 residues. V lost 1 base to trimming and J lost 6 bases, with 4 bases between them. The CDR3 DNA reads TGTGCCAGCAGTTTAGGAGAAAACACCATATATTTT. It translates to CASSLGENTIYF.

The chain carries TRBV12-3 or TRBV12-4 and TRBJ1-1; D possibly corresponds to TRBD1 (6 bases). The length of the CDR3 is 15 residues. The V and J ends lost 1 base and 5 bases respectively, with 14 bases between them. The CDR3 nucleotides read TGTGCCAGCAGTTTAGTGGGGGGGCCGGGTACTGAAGCTTTCTTT. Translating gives CASSLVGGPGTEAFF.

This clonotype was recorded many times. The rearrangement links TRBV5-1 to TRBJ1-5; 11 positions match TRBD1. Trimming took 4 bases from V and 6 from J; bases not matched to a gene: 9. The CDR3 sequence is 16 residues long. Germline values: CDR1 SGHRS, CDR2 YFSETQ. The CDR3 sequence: CASSPGDRGFGQPQHF. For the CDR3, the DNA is TGCGCCAGCAGCCCAGGGGACAGGGGGTTCGGTCAGCCCCAGCATTTT.

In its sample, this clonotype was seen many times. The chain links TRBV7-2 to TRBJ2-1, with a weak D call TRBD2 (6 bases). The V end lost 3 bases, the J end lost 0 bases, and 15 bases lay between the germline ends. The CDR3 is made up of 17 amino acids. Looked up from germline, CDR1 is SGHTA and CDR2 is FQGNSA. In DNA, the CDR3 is TGTGCCAGCAGCTTCTGGGGAGGAGGGAGCTCCTACAATGAGCAGTTCTTC. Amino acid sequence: CASSFWGGGSSYNEQFF. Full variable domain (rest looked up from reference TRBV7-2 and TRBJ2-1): GAGVSQSPSNKVTEKGKDVELRCDPISGHTALYWYRQSLGQGLEFLIYFQGNSAPDKSGLPSDRFSAERTGGSVSTLTIQRTQQEDSAVYLCASSFWGGGSSYNEQFFGPGTRLTVL.

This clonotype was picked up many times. CDR3 residues: CASSSRRGQLEKLFF. The CDR3 nucleotides are TGTGCCAGCAGCTCCCGCCGAGGGCAGTTAGAAAAACTGTTTTTT. This chain uses TRBV11-2 with TRBJ1-4, with no clear D. The V end lost 4 bases, the J end lost 8 bases, and 17 bases lay between the germline ends. The CDR3 contains 15 residues. CDR1 and CDR2 from the germline V gene are SGHAT and FQNNGV.

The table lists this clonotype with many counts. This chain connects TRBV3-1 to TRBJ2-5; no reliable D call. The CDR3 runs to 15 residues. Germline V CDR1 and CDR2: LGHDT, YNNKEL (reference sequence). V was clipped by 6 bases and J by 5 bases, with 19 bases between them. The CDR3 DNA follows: TGTGCCAGCAGGCCCCTGCTAGGGCGTTCGGAGACCCAGTACTTC. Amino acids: CASRPLLGRSETQYF.

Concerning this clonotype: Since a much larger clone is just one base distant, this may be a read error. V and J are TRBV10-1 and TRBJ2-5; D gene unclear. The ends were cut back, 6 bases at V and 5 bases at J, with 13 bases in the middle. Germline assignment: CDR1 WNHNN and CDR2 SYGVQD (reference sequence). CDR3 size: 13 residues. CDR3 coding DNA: TGCGCCAGCAGGGGATCCCGAGGCGAGACCCAGTACTTC. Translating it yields CASRGSRGETQYF.

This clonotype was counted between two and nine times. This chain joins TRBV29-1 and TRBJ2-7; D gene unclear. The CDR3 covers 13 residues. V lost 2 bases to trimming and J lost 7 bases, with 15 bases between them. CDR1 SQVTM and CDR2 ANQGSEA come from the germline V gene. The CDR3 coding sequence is TGCAGCGTTGAATCTCGGGCGCTCCGGGAGCAGTACTTC. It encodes CSVESRALREQYF.

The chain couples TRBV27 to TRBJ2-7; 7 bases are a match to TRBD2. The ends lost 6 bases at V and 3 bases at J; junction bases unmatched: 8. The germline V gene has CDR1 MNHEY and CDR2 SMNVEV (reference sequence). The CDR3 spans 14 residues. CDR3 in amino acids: CASSPGTTLYEQYF. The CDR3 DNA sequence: TGTGCCAGCAGCCCCGGGACTACCCTCTACGAGCAGTACTTC.

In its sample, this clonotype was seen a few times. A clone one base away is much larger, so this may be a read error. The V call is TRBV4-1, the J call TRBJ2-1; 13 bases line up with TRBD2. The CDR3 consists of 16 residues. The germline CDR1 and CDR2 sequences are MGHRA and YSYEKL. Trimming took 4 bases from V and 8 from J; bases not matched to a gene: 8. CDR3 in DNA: TGCGCCAGCAGCCTTCCCGGACTAGCGGGAGACTATGAGCAGTTCTTC. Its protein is CASSLPGLAGDYEQFF.

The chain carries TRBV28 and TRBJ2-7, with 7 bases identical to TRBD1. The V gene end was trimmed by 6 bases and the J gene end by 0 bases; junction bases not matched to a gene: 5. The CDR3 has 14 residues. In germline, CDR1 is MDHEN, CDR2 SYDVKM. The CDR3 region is CASRSGGNSYEQYF. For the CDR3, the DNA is TGTGCCAGCAGGTCAGGGGGTAACTCCTACGAGCAGTACTTC. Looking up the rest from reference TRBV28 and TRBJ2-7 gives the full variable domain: DVKVTQSSRYLVKRTGEKVFLECVQDMDHENMFWYRQDPGLGLRLIYFSYDVKMKEKGDIPEGYSVSREKKERFSLILESASTNQTSMYLCASRSGGNSYEQYFGPGTRLTVT.

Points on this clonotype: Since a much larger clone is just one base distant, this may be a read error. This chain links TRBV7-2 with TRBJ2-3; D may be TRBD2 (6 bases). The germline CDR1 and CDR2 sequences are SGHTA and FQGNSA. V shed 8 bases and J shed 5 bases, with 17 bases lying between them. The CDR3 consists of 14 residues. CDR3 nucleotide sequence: TGTGCCAGCGGCCCGACATGGGGGGAAGATACGCAGTATTTT. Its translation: CASGPTWGEDTQYF.

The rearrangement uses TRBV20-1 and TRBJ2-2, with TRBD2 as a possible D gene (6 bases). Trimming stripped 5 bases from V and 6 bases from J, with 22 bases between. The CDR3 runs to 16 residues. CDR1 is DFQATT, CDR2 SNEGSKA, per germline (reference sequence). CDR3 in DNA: TGCAGTGCTTCCCGGGACTCTGGGGTTTTCGCCGGGGAGCTGTTTTTT. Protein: CSASRDSGVFAGELFF.

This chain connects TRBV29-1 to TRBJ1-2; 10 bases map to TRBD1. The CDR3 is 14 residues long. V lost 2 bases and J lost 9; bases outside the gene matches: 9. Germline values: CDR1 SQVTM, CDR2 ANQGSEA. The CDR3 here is CSVEMPRDRGSYTF. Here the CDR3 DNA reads TGCAGCGTTGAAATGCCCCGGGACAGGGGTAGCTACACCTTC.

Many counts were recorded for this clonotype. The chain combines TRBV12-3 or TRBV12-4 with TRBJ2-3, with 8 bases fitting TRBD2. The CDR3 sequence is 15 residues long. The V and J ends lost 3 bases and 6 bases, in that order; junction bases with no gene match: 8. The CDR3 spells CASSFSSGRPDTQYF. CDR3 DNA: TGTGCCAGCAGTTTCTCGAGCGGGAGACCGGATACGCAGTATTTT.

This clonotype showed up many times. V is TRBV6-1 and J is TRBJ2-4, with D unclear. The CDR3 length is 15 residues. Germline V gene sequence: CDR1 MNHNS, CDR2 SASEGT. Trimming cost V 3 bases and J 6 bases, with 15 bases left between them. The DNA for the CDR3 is TGTGCCAGCAGTGACCCGATCGGTAGGCTAAACATTCAGTACTTC. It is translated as CASSDPIGRLNIQYF.

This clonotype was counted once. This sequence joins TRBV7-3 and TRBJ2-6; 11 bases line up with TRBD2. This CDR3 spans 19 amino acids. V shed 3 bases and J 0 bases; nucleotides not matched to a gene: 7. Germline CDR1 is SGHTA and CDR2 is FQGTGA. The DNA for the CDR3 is TGTGCCAGCAGCTTGGAAGGACTAGCGGGCTTCTCTGGGGCCAACGTCCTGACTTTC. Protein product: CASSLEGLAGFSGANVLTF. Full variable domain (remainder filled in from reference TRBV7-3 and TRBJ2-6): GAGVSQTPSNKVTEKGKYVELRCDPISGHTALYWYRQSLGQGPEFLIYFQGTGAADDSGLPNDRFFAVRPEGSVSTLKIQRTERGDSAVYLCASSLEGLAGFSGANVLTFGAGSRLTVL.

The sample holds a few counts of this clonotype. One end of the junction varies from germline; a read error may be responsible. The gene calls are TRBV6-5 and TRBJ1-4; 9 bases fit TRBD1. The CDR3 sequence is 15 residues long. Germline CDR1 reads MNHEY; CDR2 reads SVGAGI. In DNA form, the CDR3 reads TGTGCCAGCAGTGACTCGACAGGGGGAACTGAAAAACTGTTTTTT. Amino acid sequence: CASSDSTGGTEKLFF.

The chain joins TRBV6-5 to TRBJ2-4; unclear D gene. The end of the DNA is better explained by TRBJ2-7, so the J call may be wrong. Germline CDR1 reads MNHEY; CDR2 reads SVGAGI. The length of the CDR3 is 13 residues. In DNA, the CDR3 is TGTGCCAGCAATACCCCCTTAACGGGCGAGCAGTACTTC. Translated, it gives CASNTPLTGEQYF.

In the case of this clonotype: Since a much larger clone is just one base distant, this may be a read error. In DNA form, the CDR3 reads TGTGCCATCAGTGAGGAGACAGGGACGGCTGGGGCCAACGTCCGGACTTTC. Protein product: CAISEETGTAGANVRTF. The V call is TRBV10-3, the J call TRBJ2-6; 7 bases agree with TRBD1. The CDR3 loop spans 17 amino acids. Germline CDR1 reads ENHRY; CDR2 reads SYGVKD.

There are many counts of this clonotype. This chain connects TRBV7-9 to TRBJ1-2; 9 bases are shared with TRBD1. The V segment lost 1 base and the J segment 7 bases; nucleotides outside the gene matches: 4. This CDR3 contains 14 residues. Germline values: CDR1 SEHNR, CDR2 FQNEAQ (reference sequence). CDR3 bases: TGTGCCAGCAGCTTAGAACAGGGGGCGCCTGGCTACACCTTC. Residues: CASSLEQGAPGYTF.

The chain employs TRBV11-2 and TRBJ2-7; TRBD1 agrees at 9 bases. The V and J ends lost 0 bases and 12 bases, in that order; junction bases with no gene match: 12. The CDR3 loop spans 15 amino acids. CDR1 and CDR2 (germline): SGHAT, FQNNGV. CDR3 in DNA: TGTGCCAGCAGCTTAGAGACAGGGGGAATCTCGTTTCGGTACTTC. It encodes CASSLETGGISFRYF.

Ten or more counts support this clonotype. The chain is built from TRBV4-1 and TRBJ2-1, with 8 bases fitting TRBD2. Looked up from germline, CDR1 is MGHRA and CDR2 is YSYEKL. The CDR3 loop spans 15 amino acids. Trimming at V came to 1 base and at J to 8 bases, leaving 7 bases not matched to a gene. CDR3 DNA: TGCGCCAGCAGCCAAGCACGGGGGGGCATGTATGAGCAGTTCTTC. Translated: CASSQARGGMYEQFF.

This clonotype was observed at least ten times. DNA of the CDR3: TGTGCCAGCAGCCAGAGCAGGGACACTGAAGCTTTCTTT. Protein sequence: CASSQSRDTEAFF. The chain couples TRBV14 to TRBJ1-1; a possible D gene is TRBD1 (5 bases). The CDR3 covers 13 residues. The V gene lost 3 bases and the J gene lost 3 bases, with 8 bases spanning the gap. Germline V gene sequence: CDR1 SGHDN, CDR2 FVKESK.

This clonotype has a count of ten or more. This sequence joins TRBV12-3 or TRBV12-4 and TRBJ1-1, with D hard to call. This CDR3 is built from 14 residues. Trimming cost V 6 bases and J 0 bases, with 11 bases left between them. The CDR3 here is CASSPHGLNTEAFF. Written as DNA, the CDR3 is TGTGCCAGCAGCCCCCACGGACTGAACACTGAAGCTTTCTTT.

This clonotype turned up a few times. In DNA form, the CDR3 reads TGTGCCAGCAGCTTAGATGGGGGCACAGGGCCCCAGCATTTT. This encodes CASSLDGGTGPQHF. This rearrangement joins TRBV7-9 to TRBJ1-5; a weak D match, TRBD1 (6 bases). The V end was cut by 1 base, the J end by 9 bases, with 13 bases between. The CDR3 sequence is 14 residues long. CDR1 SEHNR and CDR2 FQNEAQ come from the germline V gene (reference sequence).

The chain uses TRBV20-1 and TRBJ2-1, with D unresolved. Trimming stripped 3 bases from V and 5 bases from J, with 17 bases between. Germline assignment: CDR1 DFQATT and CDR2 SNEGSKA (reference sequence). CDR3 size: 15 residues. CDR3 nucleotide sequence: TGCAGTGCTAGTAAGGCGGCCAAGCACGACAATGAGCAGTTCTTC. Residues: CSASKAAKHDNEQFF.

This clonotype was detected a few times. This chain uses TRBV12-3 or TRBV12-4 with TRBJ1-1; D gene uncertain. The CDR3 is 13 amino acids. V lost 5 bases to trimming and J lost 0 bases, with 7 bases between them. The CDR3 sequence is CASSHDMNTEAFF. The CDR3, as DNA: TGTGCCAGCAGTCACGACATGAACACTGAAGCTTTCTTT.

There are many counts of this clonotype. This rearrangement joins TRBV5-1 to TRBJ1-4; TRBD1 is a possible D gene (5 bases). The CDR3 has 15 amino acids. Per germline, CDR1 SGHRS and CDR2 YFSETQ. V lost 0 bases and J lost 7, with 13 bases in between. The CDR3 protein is CASSLAGGWSEKLFF. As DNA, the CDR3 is TGCGCCAGCAGCTTGGCCGGGGGGTGGAGTGAAAAACTGTTTTTT.

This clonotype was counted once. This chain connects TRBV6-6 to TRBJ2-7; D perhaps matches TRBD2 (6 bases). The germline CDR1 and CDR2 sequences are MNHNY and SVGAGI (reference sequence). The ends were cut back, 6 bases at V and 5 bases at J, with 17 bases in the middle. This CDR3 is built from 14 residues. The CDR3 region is CASRPPGESHEQYF. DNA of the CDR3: TGTGCCAGCAGGCCCCCGGGGGAGAGCCACGAGCAGTACTTC.